A single sample is the source of the 15 T cell receptor beta chains below, sequenced in a study of CXCR3-negative and CXCR3-positive naive CD8 T cells. TRB cDNA was prepared as libraries by UMI-labeled 5' RACE. For each CDR3 protein, TCRdb gives one entry from its re-call of the 5' RACE reads, without DNA. The repertoire table contains tens of thousands of distinct CDR3 sequences. Sequencing was carried out using naive CXCR3- CD8+ T cells from blood. As for subset: CD45RO-CCR7+CD27+CD95- naive CD8+ T cells lacking CXCR3 (TNR3-). Every receptor here comes from a human donor in good health. Some clones in this sample may be carry-over from other donors' samples.

The chain links TRBV28 to TRBJ2-2; TCRdb's assignment of TRBD2 cannot be checked, as there is no DNA. This CDR3 is 13 amino acids long. Looked up from germline, CDR1 is MDHEN and CDR2 is SYDVKM. The CDR3 is CASSAGVSGELFF. Drawing the rest from reference TRBV28 and TRBJ2-2, the complete variable domain is DVKVTQSSRYLVKRTGEKVFLECVQDMDHENMFWYRQDPGLGLRLIYFSYDVKMKEKGDIPEGYSVSREKKERFSLILESASTNQTSMYLCASSAGVSGELFFGEGSRLTVL.

The chain joins TRBV6-5 to TRBJ2-6; TCRdb outputs TRBD1, but without DNA this stays unchecked. The CDR3 runs 18 residues. Germline V gene sequence: CDR1 MNHEY, CDR2 SVGAGI. The CDR3: CASSYYEGGPSGANVLTF.

The V and J genes are TRBV7-9 and TRBJ2-7; TCRdb indicates TRBD1, and absent DNA this call remains unverified. The germline gives CDR1 SEHNR, CDR2 FQNEAQ (reference sequence). This CDR3 region has 12 residues. CDR3 region: CASSQGVSEQYF.

V is TRBV7-2 and J is TRBJ2-7; TCRdb designates TRBD2, a call that cannot be tested without DNA. The germline CDR1 and CDR2 sequences are SGHTA and FQGNSA. This CDR3 is 18 amino acids long. CDR3 in amino acids: CASSLATGTSAVSYEQYF.

The chain carries TRBV3-1 and TRBJ2-3; TCRdb designates TRBD2, a call that cannot be tested without DNA. The CDR3 has 17 amino acids. Germline CDR1 reads LGHDT; CDR2 reads YNNKEL (reference sequence). This CDR3 is CASSPIILAGGGDTQYF.

This CDR3 is CASSPSGTGTYNEQFF. J is TRBJ2-1 and V is TRBV18. This CDR3 has 16 residues. Germline loops: CDR1 KGHSH, CDR2 LQKENI.

V is TRBV3-2 and J is TRBJ2-7; without DNA, the TCRdb call of TRBD2 cannot be checked. TRBV3-2 is termed a pseudogene. CDR3 length: 16 amino acids. CDR3 sequence: CASSQDRAGLAGEQYF.

This sequence joins TRBV20-1 and TRBJ2-1; TCRdb selects TRBD2, and the lack of DNA leaves this call unchecked. CDR1 is DFQATT, CDR2 SNEGSKA, per germline (reference sequence). This CDR3 is built from 15 residues. CDR3 loop: CSARTSGSSYNEQFF.

The rearrangement uses TRBV11-2 and TRBJ2-3; TCRdb designates TRBD1, a call that cannot be tested without DNA. The CDR3 runs 15 residues. Per germline, CDR1 SGHAT and CDR2 FQNNGV. CDR3 region: CASSLSDRDTDTQYF.

This chain connects TRBV29-1 to TRBJ2-3; TCRdb returns TRBD2, unconfirmable since there is no DNA. CDR1 SQVTM and CDR2 ANQGSEA come from the germline V gene. This CDR3 has 19 residues. CDR3 loop: CSVEEDRAASGRNTDTQYF.

The CDR3 is CASSFLPGDYEQYF. The gene calls are TRBV9 and TRBJ2-7; TCRdb's D call of TRBD1 is untestable without DNA. The CDR3 length is 14 residues. Per the germline V gene, CDR1 is SGDLS and CDR2 is YYNGEE.

The chain links TRBV7-9 to TRBJ1-1; TCRdb's D gene call, TRBD1, goes unchecked for lack of DNA. Germline V gene sequence: CDR1 SEHNR, CDR2 FQNEAQ (reference sequence). The CDR3 length is 15 residues. CDR3: CASSGTGTINTEAFF.

The rearrangement joins TRBV15 to TRBJ2-2; TCRdb calls TRBD1, which cannot be checked without DNA. Germline V gene lookup returns CDR1 LNHNV and CDR2 YYDKDF (reference sequence). This CDR3 has 16 residues. CDR3 sequence: CATSVKGRQMTGELFF. Using reference TRBV15 and TRBJ2-2 for the parts outside the CDR3, the full variable domain is DAMVIQNPRYQVTQFGKPVTLSCSQTLNHNVMYWYQQKSSQAPKLLFHYYDKDFNNEADTPDNFQSRRPNTSFCFLDIRSPGLGDTAMYLCATSVKGRQMTGELFFGEGSRLTVL.

The V gene is TRBV20-1, the J gene TRBJ2-7; TCRdb returns TRBD2, unconfirmable since there is no DNA. This CDR3 comprises 14 residues. Germline V gene sequence: CDR1 DFQATT, CDR2 SNEGSKA (reference sequence). The chain's CDR3 is CSATRLAGGPEQYF.

The chain combines TRBV4-2 with TRBJ2-1; TCRdb indicates TRBD2, and absent DNA this call remains unverified. Germline V gene sequence: CDR1 LGHNA, CDR2 YNFKEQ. The CDR3 length is 15 residues. The CDR3 protein is CASSPLAGGRNEQFF.